The entry below gives a single T cell receptor beta chain sequence along with its context. The junction had 28 bases not matched to a gene; V was cut back by 5 bases and J by 2 bases. The CDR3 is made up of 22 amino acids. Germline CDR1 is GTSNPN and CDR2 is SVGIG (reference sequence). These data come from a study of shared T cell receptors in the human thymus. Here immunoSEQ multiplex PCR was the method, and the copy in TCRdb shows in-frame clones only, minus some. The table includes about 610,000 clones, around nine tenths detected once. These same records also appear under a second study, on human thymus T cells.

The J gene is TRBJ2-7, the V gene TRBV30; TRBD2 aligns across 12 bases. The sample consisted of thymocytes. The sequence derives from a boy in the first two years of life with a congenital heart defect. The CDR3: CAWECKSVASSGRASHPYEQYF. The CDR3 DNA follows: TGTGCCTGGGAGTGTAAGTCTGTAGCGTCTAGCGGGAGGGCGTCCCATCCCTACGAGCAGTACTTC.